This T cell receptor beta chain came from a study of T cells in localized non-small cell lung cancer. Some clones are missing from TCRdb's copy, which holds only in-frame ones; the method was immunoSEQ multiplex PCR. The sample carries tens of thousands of clones, under 90% recorded once. Overall study findings and caveats: Clonality peaked in uninvolved adjacent lung rather than tumor. Adjacent lung held a median roughly 60 of the top 100 tumor clones. Sequencing was limited to one tumor region, leaving the possibility of heterogeneity open.

Germline CDR1 is MRHNA and CDR2 is SNTAGT. The CDR3 covers 14 residues. Trimming at V came to 6 bases and at J to 5 bases, leaving 4 bases not matched to a gene. A word on this clone: Its antigen is not known.

This clonotype originated in a man aged 40 to 70 with stage III lung adenocarcinoma. The starting material was peripheral blood mononuclear cells, obtained before any cancer treatment. J is TRBJ2-2 and V is TRBV6-4; 9 nucleotides align to TRBD1. The CDR3 bases are TGTGCCAGCAGGGGACAGGGTTTAACCGGGGAGCTGTTTTTT. This translates into CASRGQGLTGELFF.